The source of this T cell receptor beta chain is a study of blood T cell repertoires in COVID-19. Background on the study: The United States, Italy and Spain were the sources of the acute and convalescent COVID-19 samples. Sample material is recorded as cDNA or gDNA derived from T cells, B-cell-depleted T cells, or PBMCs.

Trimming stripped 1 base from V and 11 bases from J, with 8 bases between. The CDR3 runs 11 residues. Original processing notes: By means of reference gene primer amplification, nucleated cell counts were estimated. The method was immunoSEQ multiplex PCR; TCRdb's version includes in-frame clones alone and lacks a portion of them. That table gives V, J and clone size, and the DNA gave D and trimming. The table records 260,000 or so clones, roughly four fifths of them present only once. This clonotype was obtained from a woman aged 70 to 79 with acute or convalescent COVID-19. Sequenced input: peripheral blood. The chain is built from TRBV12-3 or TRBV12-4 and TRBJ1-1; no clear D. The CDR3 protein is CASSLGEAAFF. The CDR3 region has the DNA TGTGCCAGCAGTTTAGGAGAAGCCGCTTTCTTT.